The 22 T cell receptor beta chains listed next were all sequenced from one sample in a study of control samples from healthy donors and cancer patients. Generated by immunoSEQ multiplex PCR, the TCRdb table keeps only in-frame clones and is missing some. The sample has fewer than 200,000 clones, about 90% seen once; the top ten hold about 12%. The sequenced sample was blood. All receptors come from a man aged 25 to 45 in good health.

The chain couples TRBV2 to TRBJ1-5; D is uncertain. The CDR3 totals 13 residues. The V gene's germline CDR1 is SNHLY and CDR2 FYNNEI. Trimming removed 8 bases at V and 1 base at J, with 9 bases between. The CDR3 nucleotides read TGTGCCAGCTATGACGGGAGCAATCAGCCCCAGCATTTT. Residues: CASYDGSNQPQHF.

This chain connects TRBV14 to TRBJ1-6; D is uncertain. V lost 1 base, J lost 15 bases, and 13 bases lay in between. Germline values: CDR1 SGHDN, CDR2 FVKESK. The CDR3 totals 13 residues. The CDR3 DNA follows: TGTGCCAGCAGCCAAGTGTTTGGCCGTCTCCTCCACTTT. Protein: CASSQVFGRLLHF. The complete variable domain, with remaining parts taken from reference TRBV14 and TRBJ1-6, reads EAGVTQFPSHSVIEKGQTVTLRCDPISGHDNLYWYRRVMGKEIKFLLHFVKESKQDESGMPNNRFLAERTGGTYSTLKVQPAELEDSGVYFCASSQVFGRLLHFGNGTRLTVT.

The chain combines TRBV4-3 with TRBJ2-7; D possibly corresponds to TRBD1 (5 bases). The V end lost 0 bases, the J end lost 2 bases, and 11 bases lay between the germline ends. CDR1 is LGHNA, CDR2 YSLEER, per germline. There are 15 residues in the CDR3. The CDR3 region is CASSQDQGRAYEQYF. The DNA for the CDR3 is TGCGCCAGCAGCCAAGATCAGGGAAGGGCCTACGAGCAGTACTTC.

The chain combines TRBV19 with TRBJ1-5; D unclear. The germline gives CDR1 LNHDA, CDR2 SQIVND (reference sequence). CDR3 length: 13 residues. V lost 5 bases and J lost 0, with 5 bases in between. The CDR3 DNA follows: TGTGCCAGTAGTCTGAATAGCAATCAGCCCCAGCATTTT. This codes for CASSLNSNQPQHF.

V and J are TRBV15 and TRBJ1-1; 8 bases align to TRBD1. Germline values: CDR1 LNHNV, CDR2 YYDKDF (reference sequence). J was trimmed by 6 bases and V by 2 bases; bases with no gene match: 8. CDR3 size: 15 residues. In DNA, the CDR3 is TGTGCCACCAGCAGAAGTTACGGGACAGGCGCTGAAGCTTTCTTT. Translating it yields CATSRSYGTGAEAFF.

V is TRBV18 and J is TRBJ1-1; D remains ambiguous. Between the trimmed V and J ends, which lost 4 bases and 0 bases, there was a span of 12 bases. Germline V gene lookup returns CDR1 KGHSH and CDR2 LQKENI. The CDR3 totals 15 residues. The CDR3 region has the DNA TGTGCCAGCTCACTACAGACCTTGGTGAACACTGAAGCTTTCTTT. Translation: CASSLQTLVNTEAFF.

The gene calls are TRBV7-2 and TRBJ2-7, with D unresolved. Trimming pared 5 bases from V and 1 base from J, leaving 9 bases between. Germline V gene lookup returns CDR1 SGHTA and CDR2 FQGNSA. This CDR3 comprises 13 residues. The CDR3 loop is CASSPTRSYEQYF. The CDR3 nucleotides are TGTGCCAGCAGCCCGACCCGGTCCTACGAGCAGTACTTC. Full variable domain (remainder filled in from reference TRBV7-2 and TRBJ2-7): GAGVSQSPSNKVTEKGKDVELRCDPISGHTALYWYRQSLGQGLEFLIYFQGNSAPDKSGLPSDRFSAERTGGSVSTLTIQRTQQEDSAVYLCASSPTRSYEQYFGPGTRLTVT.

The V and J genes are TRBV18 and TRBJ2-5; tentative D call: TRBD1 (5 bases). Germline CDR1 reads KGHSH; CDR2 reads LQKENI. The CDR3 is 14 residues long. V lost 10 bases and J lost 5, with 20 bases in between. In DNA, the CDR3 is TGTGCCACCTTCCAGGGCCCAGAGGAGGAGACCCAGTACTTC. Translating gives CATFQGPEEETQYF.

The chain combines TRBV25-1 with TRBJ1-5; possibly TRBD1 for D (5 bases). Per the germline V gene, CDR1 is MGHDK and CDR2 is SYGVNS. CDR3 length: 14 residues. The V end was cut by 3 bases, the J end by 5 bases, with 11 bases between. The CDR3 is CASSDGAGDQPQHF. CDR3 coding DNA: TGTGCCAGCAGTGACGGGGCAGGCGATCAGCCCCAGCATTTT.

The rearrangement joins TRBV11-2 to TRBJ1-3, with D unclear. Germline V lookup: CDR1 SGHAT, CDR2 FQNNGV. The ends were cut back, 0 bases at V and 9 bases at J, with 6 bases in the middle. This CDR3 is 12 amino acids long. CDR3 nucleotides: TGTGCCAGCAGCTTAGAGGGATCCACCATATATTTT. Translating it yields CASSLEGSTIYF.

The rearrangement links TRBV19 to TRBJ1-1; D is undetermined. V was trimmed by 6 bases and J by 1 base, leaving 12 bases between them. This CDR3 region has 14 residues. The germline gives CDR1 LNHDA, CDR2 SQIVND (reference sequence). The CDR3 nucleotides are TGTGCCAGTAGCCTTGACTGGACGAACACTGAAGCTTTCTTT. Translating gives CASSLDWTNTEAFF. The complete variable domain, with remaining parts taken from reference TRBV19 and TRBJ1-1, reads DGGITQSPKYLFRKEGQNVTLSCEQNLNHDAMYWYRQDPGQGLRLIYYSQIVNDFQKGDIAEGYSVSREKKESFPLTVTSAQKNPTAFYLCASSLDWTNTEAFFGQGTRLTVV.

The V gene is TRBV19, the J gene TRBJ1-5; D call uncertain. V was pared by 3 bases and J by 5 bases, with 11 bases between. The germline CDR1 and CDR2 sequences are LNHDA and SQIVND (reference sequence). The CDR3 is made up of 14 amino acids. The CDR3: CASSIRSADQPQHF. The CDR3 DNA follows: TGTGCCAGTAGTATTCGGTCGGCGGATCAGCCCCAGCATTTT.

This clone was detected only once. The chain has TRBV5-1 and TRBJ2-7; D is tentatively TRBD1 or TRBD2 (6 bases each). The CDR3 runs to 14 residues. The germline V gene has CDR1 SGHRS and CDR2 YFSETQ. V lost 1 base and J lost 5, with 13 bases in between. CDR3 region: CASSLRGADNEQYF. The CDR3 bases are TGCGCCAGCAGCTTGAGGGGGGCAGACAACGAGCAGTACTTC. The full variable domain, its missing parts supplied by reference TRBV5-1 and TRBJ2-7, is KAGVTQTPRYLIKTRGQQVTLSCSPISGHRSVSWYQQTPGQGLQFLFEYFSETQRNKGNFPGRFSGRQFSNSRSEMNVSTLELGDSALYLCASSLRGADNEQYFGPGTRLTVT.

V and J are TRBV6-2 or TRBV6-3 and TRBJ1-3; D might be TRBD1 (6 bases). CDR3 length: 15 amino acids. The germline V gene encodes CDR1 MNHEY and CDR2 SVGEGT. The V end lost 6 bases, the J end lost 4 bases, and 16 bases lay between the germline ends. The CDR3 sequence: CASSPARDRGNTIYF. In DNA, the CDR3 is TGTGCCAGCAGCCCCGCTCGAGACAGGGGAAACACCATATATTTT.

J is TRBJ2-5 and V is TRBV5-4; maybe TRBD1 (5 bases). The V gene's germline CDR1 is SGHNT and CDR2 YYREEE (reference sequence). The CDR3 is made up of 13 amino acids. V dropped 2 bases and J dropped 5 bases, with 10 bases sitting between them. The chain's CDR3 is CASSFAGIETQYF. DNA of the CDR3: TGTGCCAGCAGCTTTGCAGGGATCGAGACCCAGTACTTC. The full variable domain, its missing parts supplied by reference TRBV5-4 and TRBJ2-5, is ETGVTQSPTHLIKTRGQQVTLRCSSQSGHNTVSWYQQALGQGPQFIFQYYREEENGRGNFPPRFSGLQFPNYSSELNVNALELDDSALYLCASSFAGIETQYFGPGTRLLVL.

The genes are TRBV5-8 and TRBJ1-5; D unresolved. Germline values: CDR1 SGHTS, CDR2 YDEGEE. The CDR3 has 14 amino acids. The V end lost 1 base, the J end lost 4 bases, and 9 bases lay between the germline ends. CDR3 region: CASSLTGGNQPQHF. In DNA form, the CDR3 reads TGTGCCAGCAGCTTGACTGGTGGGAATCAGCCCCAGCATTTT. Based on the CDR3 plus reference TRBV5-8 and TRBJ1-5, the full variable domain is EAGVTQSPTHLIKTRGQQATLRCSPISGHTSVYWYQQALGLGLQFLLWYDEGEERNRGNFPPRFSGRQFPNYSSELNVNALELEDSALYLCASSLTGGNQPQHFGDGTRLSIL.

The chain links TRBV29-1 to TRBJ2-2; D not certain. Germline assignment: CDR1 SQVTM and CDR2 ANQGSEA. This CDR3 is 12 amino acids long. The V end lost 2 bases, the J end lost 1 base, and 2 bases lay between the germline ends. CDR3 sequence: CSVEWNTGELFF. As DNA, the CDR3 is TGCAGCGTTGAATGGAACACCGGGGAGCTGTTTTTT.

The rearrangement joins TRBV10-2 to TRBJ2-7; the D gene could be TRBD1 or TRBD2 (6 bases each). CDR1 is WSHSY, CDR2 SAAADI, per germline. The CDR3 extends over 15 amino acids. The V gene lost 6 bases and the J gene lost 3 bases, with 18 bases spanning the gap. The CDR3: CASSSGGGVNYEQYF. CDR3 DNA: TGCGCCAGCAGCTCTGGGGGCGGGGTAAACTACGAGCAGTACTTC.

The chain uses TRBV3-1 (or the pseudogene TRBV3-2) and TRBJ2-1; 10 positions agree with TRBD2. The CDR3 spans 15 residues. Germline V lookup: CDR1 LGHDT, CDR2 YNNKEL (reference sequence). The trim removed 3 bases at V and 8 bases at J, leaving 7 bases unmatched. CDR3 loop: CASSHLAGARHEQFF. As DNA, the CDR3 is TGTGCCAGCAGCCACCTAGCGGGGGCGCGCCATGAGCAGTTCTTC.

The chain has TRBV28 and TRBJ1-1; TRBD1 aligns across 10 bases. The CDR3 contains 15 residues. The trim removed 5 bases at V and 6 bases at J, leaving 9 bases unmatched. Germline assignment: CDR1 MDHEN and CDR2 SYDVKM. DNA of the CDR3: TGTGCCAGCAGTCAACCGACAGGGGGCTGGGCTGAAGCTTTCTTT. Translating gives CASSQPTGGWAEAFF.

This chain links TRBV6-5 with TRBJ2-3, with 7 bases aligning to TRBD1. Germline CDR1 reads MNHEY; CDR2 reads SVGAGI. The CDR3 is 16 residues long. J lost 3 bases, V lost 4 bases, and 10 bases had no gene match. In nucleotides, the CDR3 is TGTGCCAGCAGTTTTAGGGGGCAACGAGGGACAGATACGCAGTATTTT. It specifies CASSFRGQRGTDTQYF.

This clone was found once. The chain has TRBV6-1 and TRBJ1-2, with 7 nucleotides matching TRBD1. CDR3 length equals 15 residues. V trimming: 1 base; J trimming: 6 bases; junction bases outside the gene matches: 8. CDR1 and CDR2 from the germline V gene are MNHNS and SASEGT. CDR3 in DNA: TGTGCCAGCAGTGAAGGACAGGGAGCGTTCGATGGCTACACCTTC. Translation: CASSEGQGAFDGYTF.